The present T cell receptor (beta chain) was sequenced within a study of identical twins. MiXCR, applied by TCRdb to the 5' RACE reads, yields one record per CDR3 protein. In the table there are roughly 250,000 distinct CDR3 sequences, around an eighth of which are singletons. The sample holds a few counts of this clonotype. The antigen is not known. Study-level findings and limits: The study based its conclusions on cross-sectional statistical analysis and did not follow the same donors. Excess sharing between twins was weaker in beta out-of-frame sequences. Researchers reported excess low generation probability among twin-shared out-of-frame alpha sequences.

All of the donors were Caucasians in good health. Germline V lookup: CDR1 MNHNS, CDR2 SASEGT. The CDR3 length is 14 residues. V was pared by 10 bases and J by 9 bases, with 10 bases of the junction left unmatched. The sequenced material came from memory (CD45RO+) T cells sorted from blood. The chain is built from TRBV6-1 and TRBJ2-1, with 12 bases aligning to TRBD2. This TCR was sampled from a woman between 18 and 29 years old in good health. CDR3 bases: TGTGCCACCCTCTCTAGCGGGGGGGCCCTTGAGCAGTTCTTC. This translates into CATLSSGGALEQFF.